This is a list of T cell receptor beta chains from one sample in a study of T-cell memory formation after mild COVID-19. Each CDR3 protein is one row after TCRdb ran MiXCR on the 5' RACE reads. This sample has about 190,000 distinct CDR3 sequences, with around 20% found just once. The sample consisted of PBMCs or a T cell subset sorted from them (not recorded which). These receptors were collected from an adult woman who had mild COVID-19 (a few samples of this study predate the infection). Cell type and time point are not known. The CDR3 runs from the conserved cysteine through the conserved F or W. D genes are given only for firm matches. The listing skips clone size in some rows; elsewhere it reads once, few, many or a size class.

abundance	len	d_gene	v_gene	j_gene	CDR3aa	CDR3nt
-	13	-	TRBV23-1	TRBJ2-7	CASSQLVGYEQYF	TGCGCCAGCAGTCAGCTCGTGGGTTACGAGCAGTACTTC
few	13	-	TRBV2	TRBJ2-1	CASRSKAYNEQFF	TGTGCCAGCAGGTCAAAGGCCTACAATGAGCAGTTCTTC
few	19	TRBD1	TRBV14	TRBJ2-6	CASSPPYQGAFSGANVLTF	TGTGCCAGCAGCCCCCCCTACCAGGGGGCCTTCTCTGGGGCCAACGTCCTGACTTTC
-	13	TRBD1	TRBV6-6	TRBJ2-7	CSSDRGPTYEQYF	TGTTCCAGCGACAGGGGACCTACCTACGAGCAGTACTTC
-	17	-	TRBV19	TRBJ1-1	CASSIGLGGGVNTEAFF	TGTGCCAGTAGTATAGGTCTAGGAGGAGGGGTGAACACTGAAGCTTTCTTT
-	14	-	TRBV11-3	TRBJ2-1	CASSFGGDSNEQFF	TGTGCCAGCAGCTTCGGGGGGGACAGCAATGAGCAGTTCTTC
many	13	-	TRBV6-2/TRBV6-3	TRBJ2-1	CASRSPGGAEQFF	TGTGCCAGCAGGTCCCCAGGGGGGGCTGAGCAGTTCTTC
few	13	TRBD2	TRBV10-3	TRBJ2-1	CATTSGSYNEQFF	TGTGCCACGACTAGCGGGAGTTACAATGAGCAGTTCTTC
-	13	-	TRBV30	TRBJ1-1	CAWSPQLNTEAFF	TGTGCCTGGAGTCCTCAGCTGAACACTGAAGCTTTCTTT
few	18	-	TRBV4-1	TRBJ2-5	CASSQEARGRGGQETQYF	TGCGCCAGCAGCCAAGAGGCAAGGGGCCGAGGGGGACAAGAGACCCAGTACTTC
few	18	TRBD2	TRBV24-1	TRBJ2-5	CATSDSGTGLAGGETQYF	TGTGCCACCAGTGATTCCGGCACGGGACTAGCGGGAGGAGAGACCCAGTACTTC
-	13	-	TRBV20-1	TRBJ1-2	CSAYDSTNYGYTF	TGCAGTGCCTATGACAGCACTAACTATGGCTACACCTTC
few	14	TRBD2	TRBV7-9	TRBJ2-2	CASSPLAGTGELFF	TGTGCCAGCAGCCCACTAGCGGGCACCGGGGAGCTGTTTTTT
few	14	-	TRBV6-2/TRBV6-3	TRBJ2-7	CASSYDVRSYEQYF	TGTGCCAGCAGTTACGATGTCAGATCCTACGAGCAGTACTTC
few	15	-	TRBV5-1	TRBJ2-7	CASSLAPGVSYEQYF	TGCGCCAGCAGCTTGGCCCCAGGGGTCTCCTACGAGCAGTACTTC
-	16	-	TRBV6-2/TRBV6-3	TRBJ2-7	CASSYVPGTASYEQYF	TGTGCCAGCAGTTACGTGCCAGGGACCGCATCCTACGAGCAGTACTTC
-	14	TRBD2	TRBV2	TRBJ2-3	CASFPSGSTDTQYF	TGTGCCAGTTTTCCTAGCGGGAGCACAGATACGCAGTATTTT
-	15	TRBD2	TRBV6-6	TRBJ2-1	CASGLMGAGLGEQFF	TGTGCCAGCGGACTAATGGGAGCGGGACTTGGTGAGCAGTTCTTC
-	14	-	TRBV7-3	TRBJ2-3	CASSQGLYTDTQYF	TGTGCCAGCAGCCAGGGACTGTACACAGATACGCAGTATTTT
many	15	-	TRBV24-1	TRBJ2-1	CATRGTAGQHNEQFF	TGTGCCACCAGAGGGACAGCGGGGCAGCACAATGAGCAGTTCTTC
-	13	-	TRBV30	TRBJ1-1	CAWSVGSNTEAFF	TGTGCCTGGAGTGTGGGCAGTAACACTGAAGCTTTCTTT
few	16	TRBD2	TRBV4-2	TRBJ2-3	CASSQRTGGPSDTQYF	TGTGCCAGCAGCCAAAGGACGGGGGGGCCTTCAGATACGCAGTATTTT
-	15	TRBD1	TRBV5-1	TRBJ2-2	CASSFRTGDTGELFF	TGCGCCAGCAGCTTTAGGACAGGGGACACCGGGGAGCTGTTTTTT
few	16	TRBD2	TRBV4-1	TRBJ2-1	CVSSQVAGGMRNEQFF	TGCGTCAGCAGCCAGGTAGCGGGGGGAATGAGGAATGAGCAGTTCTTC
-	13	-	TRBV5-5	TRBJ1-1	CASSLGLHYTAFF	TGTGCCAGCAGCTTGGGCCTTCATTATACAGCTTTCTTT
few	13	TRBD2	TRBV27	TRBJ2-1	CASSLSRGMEQFF	TGTGCCAGCAGTCTCTCGCGGGGGATGGAGCAGTTCTTC
few	14	-	TRBV7-2	TRBJ2-7	CASSLAGAGGEQYF	TGTGCCAGCAGCTTAGCGGGAGCTGGGGGAGAGCAGTACTTC
-	15	-	TRBV7-2	TRBJ1-2	CASSTRGVGGYGYTF	TGTGCCAGCAGCACCCGGGGGGTGGGAGGCTATGGCTACACCTTC
-	17	TRBD2	TRBV5-1	TRBJ2-5	CASRDRRGGPSVETQYF	TGCGCCAGCAGGGATCGGCGGGGGGGCCCGTCTGTGGAGACCCAGTACTTC
few	17	-	TRBV6-5	TRBJ2-1	CASRATGRPYFDNEQFF	TGTGCCAGCAGAGCAACCGGACGCCCTTATTTCGACAATGAGCAGTTCTTC
many	12	-	TRBV11-2	TRBJ1-2	CASSLEGYGYTF	TGTGCCAGCAGCTTAGAAGGGTATGGCTACACCTTC
few	15	TRBD1	TRBV27	TRBJ2-3	CASSRRDRGQDTQYF	TGTGCCAGCAGTCGCCGGGACAGGGGTCAAGATACGCAGTATTTT
few	15	TRBD2	TRBV6-4	TRBJ2-1	CASSVQTSGPYEQFF	TGTGCCAGCAGTGTTCAAACTAGCGGACCTTATGAGCAGTTCTTC
few	14	-	TRBV5-1	TRBJ2-1	CASSQGRAYNEQFF	TGCGCCAGCAGCCAAGGTAGGGCCTACAATGAGCAGTTCTTC